This TCR beta chain is from a study of T-cell memory formation after mild COVID-19 (dated by TCRdb to the early 2020s). Regarding the complete study: TCR sequence clusters from the two donors were found to be largely donor specific. Two young, previously healthy adult volunteers, one female and one male, were included in the cohort. Longitudinal TCRalpha and TCRbeta repertoire sequencing tracked T-cell clones expanding and contracting after mild COVID-19 in two donors.

Reads for this sample came from an Illumina NovaSeq 6000. TCRalpha and TCRbeta cDNA libraries were constructed by 5'RACE with constant-segment primers, with sample barcodes and unique molecular identifiers being introduced. Trizol reagent was used to extract RNA from every sample. The libraries were amplified in two PCR steps, and the second step added a second sample barcode and Illumina TruSeq adapters. The libraries were sequenced on an Illumina NovaSeq using 2 x 150 bp paired-end reads. The original pipeline was this. With migec v1.2.7, reads were demultiplexed and then collapsed into UMI-guided consensus sequences. Using mixcr v2.1.11, the UMI consensuses were aligned to TRA and TRB V and J templates and assembled into clonotypes. Clonotypes were classified as expanded or contracted when called significant by both edgeR and NoisET, with noise models trained on biological replicates. For edgeR calls, the cutoffs were a false discovery rate-adjusted p below 0.01 and a log2 fold-change threshold of 1. As an exploratory analysis of dynamics, PCA with hierarchical clustering was applied to max-normalized trajectories of the 1000 most abundant clonotypes. Separately sequenced CD4+ and CD8+ repertoires were used to assign the CD4 or CD8 phenotype of responding clones. The raw public reads went through TCRdb reprocessing: fastp at Q25, MiXCR clone calling, in-frame beta chains kept. All rows with the same CDR3 protein become a single entry with the most common DNA and genes. The V and J calls shown here were made by TCRdb, not taken from the authors' results. This sample comprises approximately 350,000 distinct CDR3 sequences, 10% to 15% of them detected only once. The ten largest make up over 20% of the sample.

To note about this clonotype: There is no known antigen for this receptor. No base quality information exists; no much larger clone differs at one position.

The full study reports these points: Contracting CD4+ clones turned up mainly in the CM and EM memory subsets, whereas EMRA was where CD8+ clones were enriched. The study included only a couple of mild cases, and larger cohorts that include severe cases with pre-infection samples were judged to be necessary. SARS-CoV-2 specificity was not confirmed for the second-wave clones peaking on day 37. The detection of some responding clones in pre-infection memory suggests that pre-existing cross-reactive memory T cells joined the SARS-CoV-2 response. From day 15 to 85, contracting clones showed balanced CD4/CD8 phenotypes, whereas a second wave of clones that expanded from day 15 to 37 leaned towards CD4+.

V lost 5 bases and J lost 7 bases; the stretch between them is 18 bases long. CDR1 and CDR2 were assigned from the germline V gene as WSHSY and SAAADI. The CDR3 sequence holds 15 residues, the cysteine and phenylalanine included. Only CDR3 DNA remains: 45 bases, in frame from the first base. Ficoll-Paque density gradient centrifugation was used to isolate PBMCs. Sequencing input: PBMCs or a T cell subset sorted from them (not recorded which). The rearranged segments are TRBV10-2 and TRBJ1-3, with a tentative D gene TRBD1 over 5 matching bases. This receptor was obtained from a man aged 18 to 29 who had mild COVID-19 (a few samples of this study predate the infection). The sample titles of this study are shuffled in the database, so cell type and time point are left out; the donor was told from shared clones. For the CDR3, the sequence is CASSRTGEYSNTIYF. The sequenced DNA: TGCGCCAGCAGTCGAACGGGGGAATACAGTAACACCATATATTTT.